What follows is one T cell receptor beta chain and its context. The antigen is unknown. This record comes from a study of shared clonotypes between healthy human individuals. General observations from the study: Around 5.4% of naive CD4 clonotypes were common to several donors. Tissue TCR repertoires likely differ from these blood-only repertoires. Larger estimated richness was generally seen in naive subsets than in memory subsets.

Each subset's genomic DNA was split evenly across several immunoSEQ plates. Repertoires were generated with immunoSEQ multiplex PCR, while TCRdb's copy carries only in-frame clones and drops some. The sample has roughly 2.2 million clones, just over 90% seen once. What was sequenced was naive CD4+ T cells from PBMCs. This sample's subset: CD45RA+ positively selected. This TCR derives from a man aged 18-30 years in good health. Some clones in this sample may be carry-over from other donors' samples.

The CDR3 nucleotides are TGTGCCAGCTTTCAGGGTTCACCACCTTACACCTTC. This gives the protein CASFQGSPPYTF. This chain connects TRBV28 to TRBJ1-2, with a weak D call TRBD1 (5 bases). The CDR3 runs to 12 residues. Germline loops: CDR1 MDHEN, CDR2 SYDVKM. Deletions cut 8 bases from V and 11 bases from J, with 18 bases between.